This T cell receptor (beta chain) originates from a study of T-cell reconstitution after alpha-beta-depleted transplantation in children. Using unique molecular identifiers, the investigators prepared the TCRbeta library. TCRdb re-called the PCR reads with MiXCR, one entry per CDR3 protein. The profile shows about 500,000 distinct CDR3 sequences, approximately 32% of them singletons. Germline lookup yields CDR1 SEHNR and CDR2 FQNEAQ (reference sequence). V was shortened by 5 bases and J by 7 bases, with 9 bases between the two germline ends. The CDR3 is 13 residues long. The chain carries TRBV7-9 and TRBJ1-6, with D perhaps TRBD1 (5 bases). The clonotype was recovered from a human donor who donated a stem cell graft to a child with aplastic anemia. Source: PBMCs from the stem cell graft donor, taken from the stem cell graft. CDR3 loop: CASSQGNNSPLHF. CDR3 coding DNA: TGTGCCAGCAGCCAGGGAAACAATTCACCCCTCCACTTT.